Below, one T cell receptor beta chain is given with its context. What this receptor recognizes is not known. No per-base quality is available; no much larger clone lies one base away. The sample originates from a study of control samples from healthy donors and cancer patients (dated by TCRdb to the early 2020s). Libraries were constructed by the immunoSEQ multiplex PCR assay. TCRdb limited this immuneACCESS table to in-frame rearrangements with V and J called. A share of clones is missing; checked studies link under half to unresolved V genes, and the rest is unexplained. For this sample the table gives about 110,000 clones, of which approximately 87% were detected only once. The ten biggest clones cover roughly 4% of the sample. The TCR comes from a woman aged 55-69 years with lung cancer. The sample taken for sequencing was PBMCs.

The sequenced DNA is TGTGCCAGCAGTTTAATCAGCGGAGTCTACAATGAGCAGTTCTTC. It is translated as CASSLISGVYNEQFF. This chain joins TRBV27 to TRBJ2-1; the D gene is possibly TRBD2, with 5 bases matching. The germline V gene (reference sequence) provides CDR1 MNHEY and CDR2 SMNVEV. V is shortened by 2 bases, J by 3 bases, and the region joining them spans 11 bases. The CDR3 goes from the cysteine to the phenylalanine over 15 residues. Solely the CDR3 DNA is kept, with 45 bases framed from the first base.